This note documents a single T cell receptor (beta chain) sequence. Its target is unknown. The CDR3 runs to 15 residues. From germline, CDR1 is LGHNA and CDR2 YNFKEQ. Trimming cost V 0 bases and J 2 bases, with 10 bases left between them. This sample stems from a study of T cell responses to AZD1222 COVID-19 vaccine. Study conclusions and caveats: Spike-specific TCR breadth and depth went up after people got two AZD1222 doses. The sample set comprised mostly white British donors with more females, and clonal diversity was possibly underestimated.

Second doses that came at about 4 or about 12 weeks were put together. Repertoires were generated with immunoSEQ multiplex PCR, while TCRdb's copy carries only in-frame clones and drops some. There are over 55,000 clones in the sample; 83% occur only once, and approximately 5.9% lies in the top ten. The receptor's source is an adult who received the AZD1222 COVID-19 vaccine. Sequencing was performed on peripheral blood, taken 28 days after the second AZD1222 dose. The chain has TRBV4-2 and TRBJ1-1; possibly TRBD1 for D (5 bases). The CDR3 loop reads CASSQDFRVNTEAFF. For the CDR3, the DNA is TGTGCCAGCAGCCAAGATTTCAGGGTTAACACTGAAGCTTTCTTT.